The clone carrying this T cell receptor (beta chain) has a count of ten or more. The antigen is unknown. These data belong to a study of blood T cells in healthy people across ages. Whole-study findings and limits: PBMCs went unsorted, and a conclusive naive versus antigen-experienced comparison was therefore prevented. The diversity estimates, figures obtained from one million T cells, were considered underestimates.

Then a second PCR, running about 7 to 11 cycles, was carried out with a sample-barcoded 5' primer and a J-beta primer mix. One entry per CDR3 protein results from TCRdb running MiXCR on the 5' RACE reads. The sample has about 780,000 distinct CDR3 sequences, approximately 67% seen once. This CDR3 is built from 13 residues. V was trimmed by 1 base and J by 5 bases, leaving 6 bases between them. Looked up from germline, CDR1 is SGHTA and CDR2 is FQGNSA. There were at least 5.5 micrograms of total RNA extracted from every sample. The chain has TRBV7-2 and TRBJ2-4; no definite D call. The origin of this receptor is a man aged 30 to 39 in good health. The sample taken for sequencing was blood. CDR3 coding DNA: TGTGCCAGCAGCTTAGTCGTCCAAAACATTCAGTACTTC. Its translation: CASSLVVQNIQYF.